This T cell receptor (beta chain) appears in the sequencing data of a study of T cell changes during pregnancy in multiple sclerosis (dated by TCRdb to between 2019 and 2020). Study-level background: Changes in the T cell repertoire over the course of pregnancy were examined in this study in women with multiple sclerosis.

Library preparation used the immunoSEQ multiplex PCR assay. Drawn from immuneACCESS, this table holds only the in-frame rearrangements with V and J called that TCRdb kept. Clones are partly lost; checked studies trace under half to an unresolved V gene and leave the rest unexplained. The sample includes 50,000 or so clones, with 80% to 95% observed a single time. Clones ranked in the top ten supply approximately 0.27% of the sample. Comments on this clone: It lacks a known antigen. Base-call qualities are not available, and no considerably larger clone is one nucleotide away.

CDR3 length: 16 amino acids, cysteine to phenylalanine. The retained sequence is limited to the CDR3, 48 bases, with the frame set at the first base. Reading the germline V gene gives CDR1 SGHDN and CDR2 FVKESK. Trimming removed 2 bases from V and 6 bases from J, leaving 14 bases between the germline ends. The V gene is TRBV14 and the J gene is TRBJ1-6; a tentative D call is TRBD1 (5 bases match). This specimen was CD4+ T cells from peripheral blood mononuclear cells, taken in the second trimester of pregnancy. This TCR was sampled from a female donor with multiple sclerosis, enrolled in a pregnancy study. The CDR3 sequence is CASSQPSRQPNSPLHF. The base sequence is TGTGCCAGCAGCCAACCTTCGCGACAGCCTAATTCACCCCTCCACTTT.